This TCR beta chain originates from a study of blood T cell repertoires in COVID-19. Study at large: Donors in the United States, Italy and Spain gave samples during acute or convalescent COVID-19. The cDNA or gDNA used as material had been derived from T cells, B-cell-depleted T cells, or PBMCs.

Germline V gene lookup returns CDR1 LNHDA and CDR2 SQIVND (reference sequence). The CDR3 is 13 amino acids. Trimming cost V 3 bases and J 0 bases, with 5 bases left between them. Original processing notes: Estimation of nucleated cell counts was performed using reference gene primer amplification. Repertoires were generated with immunoSEQ multiplex PCR, while TCRdb's copy carries only in-frame clones and drops some. V and J calls and clone size are copied from that table; D and trimming were computed from the DNA. Here the sample spans 170,000 or so clones, around 84% being singletons. The gene calls are TRBV19 and TRBJ1-1; the D is unclear. The sample taken for sequencing was peripheral blood. The clonotype comes from a man aged 45-65 years with active or convalescent COVID-19. The CDR3 sequence: CASSMSVNTEAFF. DNA for the CDR3: TGTGCCAGTAGTATGTCGGTGAACACTGAAGCTTTCTTT.